One and the same sample provided the 27 T cell receptor beta chains below, sequenced in a study of cytomegalovirus exposure and HLA in healthy donors. Primers: 60 Vbeta forward and 13 Jbeta reverse. The repertoire was sequenced with immunoSEQ multiplex PCR; TCRdb's copy has only in-frame clones and lacks some. The repertoire holds roughly 120,000 clones, roughly 82% seen once, with around 3.5% in the top ten. Source material: PBMCs. The origin of the receptors is a human donor in good health.

This clone was seen only a few times. The V gene is TRBV2, the J gene TRBJ2-3; D perhaps matches TRBD1 (5 bases). CDR1 and CDR2 (germline): SNHLY, FYNNEI. The CDR3 covers 11 residues. V was pared by 6 bases and J by 7 bases, with 8 bases between. The chain's CDR3 is CASSQGYTQYF. CDR3 nucleotides: TGTGCCAGCAGCCAGGGTTATACGCAGTATTTT.

The chain combines TRBV5-4 with TRBJ1-3; 8 nucleotides align to TRBD1. V shed 10 bases, J shed 3 bases, and the junction held 12 bases outside the gene matches. The CDR3 covers 15 residues. The germline V gene encodes CDR1 SGHNT and CDR2 YYREEE (reference sequence). The CDR3 sequence: CAEGTGGFGGNTIYF. CDR3 nucleotides: TGTGCCGAGGGGACAGGAGGCTTTGGTGGAAACACCATATATTTT.

The chain links TRBV2 to TRBJ2-3; 12 nucleotides line up with TRBD2. The J segment lost 1 base and the V segment lost 11 bases, leaving 4 bases of the junction unmatched. CDR3 size: 14 residues. Germline V gives CDR1 SNHLY, CDR2 FYNNEI. The CDR3 DNA reads TGTGCCTCGACTAGCGGGAGTGGCACAGATACGCAGTATTTT. It is translated as CASTSGSGTDTQYF. The entire variable domain, with the rest obtained from reference TRBV2 and TRBJ2-3, is as follows: EPEVTQTPSHQVTQMGQEVILRCVPISNHLYFYWYRQILGQKVEFLVSFYNNEISEKSEIFDDQFSVERPDGSNFTLKIRSTKLEDSAMYFCASTSGSGTDTQYFGPGTRLTVL.

This chain links TRBV10-1 with TRBJ2-3; 11 bases line up with TRBD2. The CDR3 runs to 14 residues. Germline assignment: CDR1 WNHNN and CDR2 SYGVQD (reference sequence). J was trimmed by 3 bases and V by 9 bases; bases with no gene match: 5. The CDR3 DNA reads as TGCGCCAGTACTAGCGGGAGTGCGACAGATACGCAGTATTTT. It translates to CASTSGSATDTQYF.

The gene calls are TRBV19 and TRBJ1-4; no firm D call. The germline CDR1 and CDR2 sequences are LNHDA and SQIVND (reference sequence). The length of the CDR3 is 14 residues. Trimming pared 8 bases from V and 6 bases from J, leaving 16 bases between. In nucleotides, the CDR3 is TGTGCCAGTGGCAGGATATTCGTTGATGAAAAACTGTTTTTT. It encodes CASGRIFVDEKLFF.

V usage is TRBV2 and J usage is TRBJ2-7; 7 nucleotides line up with TRBD2. The junction had 8 bases not matched to a gene; V was cut back by 6 bases and J by 0 bases. The germline V gene encodes CDR1 SNHLY and CDR2 FYNNEI. The CDR3 spans 15 residues. CDR3 in DNA: TGTGCCAGCAGCCAGATCGGGGGGTCCTCCTACGAGCAGTACTTC. It yields the protein CASSQIGGSSYEQYF.

V and J are TRBV5-1 and TRBJ2-5, with TRBD1 matching 7 bases. The DNA end is more similar to TRBJ2-7, so the J call may be wrong. The V gene's germline CDR1 is SGHRS and CDR2 YFSETQ. This CDR3 is built from 14 residues. The CDR3, as DNA: TGCGCCAGCAGCTTGGGGACAGGACCCTACGAGCAGTACTTC. It yields the protein CASSLGTGPYEQYF.

The chain links TRBV7-3 to TRBJ2-7; 10 bases map to TRBD2. Germline V gene data show CDR1 as SGHTA and CDR2 as FQGTGA. V was clipped by 3 bases and J by 5 bases; unmatched bases: 7. The CDR3 sequence is 15 residues long. CDR3 residues: CASSLASGSPHEQYF. CDR3 coding DNA: TGTGCCAGCAGCTTGGCTAGCGGGAGTCCCCACGAGCAGTACTTC.

A remark on this clone: Mismatch with germline at one junction end may stem from a read error. The chain links TRBV7-7 to TRBJ1-1; no definite D call. CDR1 is SSHAT, CDR2 FNYEAQ, per germline (reference sequence). The CDR3 runs 13 residues. The CDR3 DNA follows: TGTGCTAGCAGCCCAGAGAGGTTTGCTGAAGCTTTCTTT. Translating it yields CASSPERFAEAFF.

The chain is built from TRBV2 and TRBJ1-6, with 7 bases fitting TRBD1. Germline V lookup: CDR1 SNHLY, CDR2 FYNNEI. CDR3 length: 16 amino acids. V was pared by 7 bases and J by 0 bases, with 6 bases of the junction left unmatched. Here the CDR3 reads CASNGQASSYNSPLHF. In DNA, the CDR3 is TGTGCCAGCAATGGACAGGCGAGCTCCTATAATTCACCCCTCCACTTT.

V gene TRBV7-2 combines with J gene TRBJ2-3; 12 positions match TRBD2. The ends lost 5 bases at V and 6 bases at J; junction bases unmatched: 6. The CDR3 totals 15 residues. Looked up from germline, CDR1 is SGHTA and CDR2 is FQGNSA. The CDR3 bases are TGTGCCAGCAGCATACTAGCGGGAGGAGCGGATACGCAGTATTTT. Amino acids: CASSILAGGADTQYF.

The chain is built from TRBV6-5 and TRBJ1-1, with D perhaps TRBD1 (6 bases). The CDR3 has 15 amino acids. Trimming left V 6 bases short and J 4 bases short, with 18 bases between. Germline lookup yields CDR1 MNHEY and CDR2 SVGAGI. CDR3 amino acids: CASRDNQGPGTEAFF. CDR3 in DNA: TGTGCCAGCAGAGATAATCAGGGGCCAGGCACTGAAGCTTTCTTT.

The chain links TRBV7-9 to TRBJ2-7, with a tentative D call TRBD1 (6 bases). Per the germline V gene, CDR1 is SEHNR and CDR2 is FQNEAQ (reference sequence). The V end was cut by 5 bases, the J end by 0 bases, with 14 bases between. The CDR3 contains 15 residues. CDR3 in DNA: TGTGCCAGCAGCGCGAATTGGGACAACTCCTACGAGCAGTACTTC. Protein sequence: CASSANWDNSYEQYF.

The chain employs TRBV6-6 and TRBJ1-1, with D possibly matching TRBD1 (6 bases). Trimming took 7 bases from V and 6 from J, leaving 15 bases between them. CDR3 size: 13 residues. Germline V lookup: CDR1 MNHNY, CDR2 SVGAGI (reference sequence). The CDR3 reads CASNSNRAAEAFF. As DNA, the CDR3 is TGTGCCAGCAATTCTAACAGGGCGGCTGAAGCTTTCTTT.

The sample holds a few counts of this clone. The V gene is TRBV5-6, the J gene TRBJ1-3, with 7 bases aligning to TRBD1. V lost 2 bases, J lost 7 bases, and 9 bases stayed unmatched. Germline V gene lookup returns CDR1 SGHDT and CDR2 YYEEEE. The CDR3 is made up of 15 amino acids. The CDR3 loop reads CASSLLQGLSNTIYF. The CDR3 DNA reads TGTGCCAGCAGCTTATTACAGGGGCTGAGCAACACCATATATTTT.

The chain carries TRBV27 and TRBJ1-5, with a tentative D call TRBD1 (6 bases). This CDR3 comprises 13 residues. With 5 bases removed from V and 5 bases from J, the gap between germline ends came to 10 bases. The germline gives CDR1 MNHEY, CDR2 SMNVEV (reference sequence). The CDR3 loop is CASSPGQYQPQHF. DNA for the CDR3: TGTGCCAGCAGTCCAGGACAGTATCAGCCCCAGCATTTT.

V is TRBV7-8 and J is TRBJ2-7; 9 nucleotides align to TRBD1. V lost 8 bases to trimming and J lost 1 base; unmatched junction nucleotides: 15. This CDR3 is 17 amino acids long. Germline V CDR1 and CDR2: SGHVS, FQNEAQ. DNA for the CDR3: TGTGCCAGCTCACCTACCAGAGTCGGGACAGGGTCCTACGAGCAGTACTTC. Amino acids: CASSPTRVGTGSYEQYF.

The chain is built from TRBV6-5 and TRBJ1-6, with D hard to call. The germline V gene encodes CDR1 MNHEY and CDR2 SVGAGI. The CDR3 spans 13 residues. The V gene lost 6 bases and the J gene lost 6 bases, with 9 bases spanning the gap. Here the CDR3 DNA reads TGTGCCAGCAGAGACGACTTTAATTCACCCCTCCACTTT. This sequence encodes CASRDDFNSPLHF.

V gene TRBV5-1 combines with J gene TRBJ1-5; a possible D gene is TRBD1 (6 bases). CDR3 size: 15 residues. CDR1 and CDR2 (germline): SGHRS, YFSETQ. The ends were cut back, 0 bases at V and 6 bases at J, with 13 bases in the middle. CDR3 nucleotides: TGCGCCAGCAGCTTGGACAGGGTTTTGGGTCAGCCCCAGCATTTT. This encodes CASSLDRVLGQPQHF.

The rearrangement links TRBV10-2 to TRBJ2-7; no clear D. This CDR3 region has 11 residues. Looked up from germline, CDR1 is WSHSY and CDR2 is SAAADI. V was pared by 4 bases and J by 2 bases, with 3 bases between. The CDR3 region has the DNA TGCGCCAGCAGTGGGCCCTACGAGCAGTACTTC. Protein: CASSGPYEQYF.

This chain uses TRBV28 with TRBJ1-1; tentative D call: TRBD1 (5 bases). Germline CDR1 is MDHEN and CDR2 is SYDVKM. V was clipped by 3 bases and J by 3 bases, with 14 bases between them. The CDR3 spans 15 residues. This chain's CDR3 is CASSLSGYEYTEAFF. CDR3 coding DNA: TGTGCCAGCAGTTTGTCAGGGTATGAGTACACTGAAGCTTTCTTT.

This sequence joins TRBV9 and TRBJ1-2, with 8 nucleotides matching TRBD1. Unmatched junction bases numbered 5, after V lost 5 bases and J lost 8 bases. The CDR3 consists of 12 residues. CDR1 is SGDLS and CDR2 is YYNGEE in the germline V gene. CDR3 amino acids: CASRGTGLGYTF. As DNA, the CDR3 is TGTGCCAGCAGGGGGACAGGCTTGGGCTACACCTTC.

The rearrangement uses TRBV7-9 and TRBJ2-1; a possible D gene is TRBD2 (6 bases). Trimming took 5 bases from V and 6 from J, leaving 14 bases between them. The germline gives CDR1 SEHNR, CDR2 FQNEAQ (reference sequence). CDR3 length: 14 amino acids. The DNA for the CDR3 is TGTGCCAGCAGCACAACGACCGGGGGCAATGAGCAGTTCTTC. Translated, it gives CASSTTTGGNEQFF.

The chain joins TRBV30 to TRBJ2-4, with D perhaps matching TRBD1 (6 bases). Germline V lookup: CDR1 GTSNPN, CDR2 SVGIG (reference sequence). V was shortened by 1 base and J by 9 bases, with 10 bases between the two germline ends. The CDR3 is made up of 12 amino acids. In DNA form, the CDR3 reads TGTGCCTGGAGTGGAGGGGGTTCCATTCAGTACTTC. This translates into CAWSGGGSIQYF.

The rearrangement uses TRBV5-1 and TRBJ2-2; TRBD2 is a possible D gene (6 bases). The germline gives CDR1 SGHRS, CDR2 YFSETQ. The V and J ends lost 0 bases and 7 bases respectively, with 10 bases between them. The CDR3 runs 14 residues. The CDR3 loop reads CASSLERGGGELFF. The CDR3 coding sequence is TGCGCCAGCAGCTTGGAACGGGGAGGCGGGGAGCTGTTTTTT.

In nucleotides, the CDR3 is TGCGCCAGCGCCGCGGGACAGGGGGCGAATGAGCAGTTCTTC. As protein: CASAAGQGANEQFF. J is TRBJ2-1 and V is TRBV5-1, with 12 bases identical to TRBD1. CDR1 is SGHRS, CDR2 YFSETQ, per germline. The CDR3 covers 14 residues. J was trimmed by 7 bases and V by 7 bases; bases with no gene match: 6.

This clone was seen once. The chain employs TRBV7-2 and TRBJ2-7; 7 bases fit TRBD2. The V gene's germline CDR1 is SGHTA and CDR2 FQGNSA. CDR3 size: 15 residues. V shed 1 base, J shed 1 base, and the junction held 4 bases outside the gene matches. CDR3 sequence (DNA): TGTGCCAGCAGCTTAGATCTGGGGGGGTCCTACGAGCAGTACTTC. It is translated as CASSLDLGGSYEQYF.